The rows below give T cell receptor beta chains drawn from one sample of a study of PD-1 blockade in classical Hodgkin lymphoma. TCRdb keeps only in-frame clones here, not all; method: immunoSEQ multiplex PCR. This sample yields more than 90,000 clones, of which around 80% are seen a single time; about 9.4% belongs to the top ten. The sequences come from peripheral blood mononuclear cells (PBMCs), collected before the fourth cycle of nivolumab. The origin of the receptors is a human donor with classical Hodgkin lymphoma. The CDR3 runs from the conserved cysteine through the conserved F or W. A D gene is named only where the DNA matches it firmly. Size values are once, few and many counts, or a class for expanded clones, and some rows have none.

clone_size	v_call	d_call	j_call	cdr3_aa	cdr3_nt
-	TRBV19	-	TRBJ2-2	CAVPSPNTGELFF	TGTGCAGTCCCCTCCCCGAACACCGGGGAGCTGTTTTTT
-	TRBV7-3	TRBD1	TRBJ2-3	CASSSTGEADTQYF	TGTGCCAGCAGCTCGACAGGGGAGGCAGATACGCAGTATTTT
-	TRBV9	-	TRBJ2-7	CASSAQGASYEQYF	TGTGCCAGCAGCGCCCAGGGCGCCTCCTACGAGCAGTACTTC
-	TRBV6-1	-	TRBJ1-1	CASSVRNTEAFF	TGTGCCAGCAGTGTCCGGAACACTGAAGCTTTCTTT
-	TRBV28	TRBD1	TRBJ1-4	CAIRDSANEKLFF	TGTGCCATCAGGGACAGTGCTAATGAAAAACTGTTTTTT
-	TRBV5-1	-	TRBJ1-5	CASSLGQGLQPQHF	TGCGCCAGCAGCTTGGGTCAGGGGTTACAGCCCCAGCATTTT
-	TRBV6-6	-	TRBJ1-5	CASSRSTGSAQPQHF	TGTGCCAGCAGCCGATCTACAGGGAGCGCTCAGCCCCAGCATTTT
once	TRBV5-1	-	TRBJ1-2	CASSSDSPTYYGYTF	TGCGCCAGCAGCTCGGACAGCCCGACTTACTATGGCTACACCTTC
-	TRBV6-6	-	TRBJ2-1	CASRGQGEQFF	TGTGCCAGCAGGGGGCAGGGTGAGCAGTTCTTC
-	TRBV10-3	TRBD2	TRBJ2-7	CAISEASGNYEQYF	TGTGCCATCAGTGAGGCTAGCGGGAACTACGAGCAGTACTTC
-	TRBV5-5	-	TRBJ1-2	CASSLPGLNYGYTF	TGTGCCAGCAGCTTGCCCGGACTGAACTATGGCTACACCTTC
-	TRBV14	TRBD2	TRBJ2-3	CASSQGLGLSSGLAGADTQYF	TGTGCCAGCAGCCAAGGACTAGGGCTCTCCTCGGGACTAGCGGGAGCCGATACGCAGTATTTT
-	TRBV13	-	TRBJ2-3	CASSLKYADTQYF	TGTGCCAGCAGCTTAAAATACGCAGATACGCAGTATTTT
-	TRBV5-4	TRBD1	TRBJ2-5	CASSWWDREETQYF	TGTGCCAGCAGCTGGTGGGACAGGGAGGAGACCCAGTACTTC
-	TRBV19	-	TRBJ1-5	CASSPRAGNQPQHF	TGTGCCAGTAGCCCCAGGGCAGGCAATCAGCCCCAGCATTTT
-	TRBV10-2	-	TRBJ2-1	CASSDRGGRFNNEQFF	TGCGCCAGCAGTGATCGAGGGGGGAGGTTTAACAATGAGCAGTTCTTC
-	TRBV7-6	-	TRBJ1-3	CASSLESHSGNTIYF	TGTGCCAGCAGCTTAGAGTCCCACTCTGGAAACACCATATATTTT
once	TRBV11-2	TRBD2	TRBJ2-7	CASSFLAGSSYEQYF	TGTGCCAGCAGCTTCCTAGCGGGTAGCTCCTACGAGCAGTACTTC
-	TRBV5-5	-	TRBJ2-5	CASSLDRVEQETQYF	TGTGCCAGCAGCTTGGACAGGGTTGAACAAGAGACCCAGTACTTC
few	TRBV5-1	-	TRBJ2-7	CASSLGQASLEQYF	TGCGCCAGCAGCTTGGGACAGGCCAGCCTCGAGCAGTACTTC
-	TRBV21-1	-	TRBJ1-1	CASSPPRGKRNTEAFF	TGTGCCAGTTCGCCCCCCCGGGGAAAGAGGAACACTGAAGCTTTCTTT
few	TRBV27	-	TRBJ2-2	CASRPPGNTGELFF	TGTGCCAGCAGGCCCCCAGGGAACACCGGGGAGCTGTTTTTT
few	TRBV7-3	TRBD1	TRBJ2-7	CASSETGVDEQYF	TGTGCCAGCAGCGAGACAGGGGTAGACGAGCAGTACTTC
-	TRBV27	TRBD2	TRBJ2-6	CASSFSGAGANVLTF	TGTGCCAGCAGTTTTAGCGGGGCTGGGGCCAACGTCCTGACTTTC
-	TRBV2	TRBD1	TRBJ2-2	CASRGQPGTGELFF	TGTGCCAGCAGGGGACAGCCGGGCACCGGGGAGCTGTTTTTT
medium-sized	TRBV5-6	-	TRBJ2-1	CASSLGGISYNEQFF	TGTGCCAGCAGCTTAGGGGGAATCTCCTACAATGAGCAGTTCTTC
-	TRBV5-4	TRBD1	TRBJ1-1	CARSNRGTPEAFF	TGTGCCAGGTCGAACAGGGGCACCCCTGAAGCTTTCTTT
-	TRBV9	-	TRBJ1-3	CASSVGTASFRTPGNTIYF	TGTGCCAGCAGCGTAGGGACGGCTTCCTTCCGCACGCCTGGAAACACCATATATTTT
-	TRBV5-1	-	TRBJ2-7	CASSLSSGNTYEQYF	TGCGCCAGCAGCTTGAGTAGCGGCAATACCTACGAGCAGTACTTC
-	TRBV18	-	TRBJ2-5	CASSPPIGETQYF	TGTGCCAGCTCACCACCGATTGGGGAGACCCAGTACTTC
few	TRBV30	-	TRBJ1-1	CAWSIGGSTEAFF	TGTGCCTGGAGTATAGGCGGTTCCACTGAAGCTTTCTTT
-	TRBV5-1	-	TRBJ2-2	CASSLVEPSTGELFF	TGCGCCAGCAGCTTGGTCGAACCCAGCACCGGGGAGCTGTTTTTT
-	TRBV7-9	-	TRBJ1-5	CASSQDRANQPQHF	TGTGCCAGCAGCCAGGATCGGGCCAATCAGCCCCAGCATTTT
once	TRBV5-3	TRBD1	TRBJ2-7	CARSPGQESSYEQYF	TGTGCCAGAAGCCCGGGACAGGAGAGCTCCTACGAGCAGTACTTC
-	TRBV5-1	-	TRBJ2-1	CASSYGAGAVNEQFF	TGCGCCAGCAGCTATGGGGCAGGGGCGGTGAATGAGCAGTTCTTC
-	TRBV7-9	TRBD2	TRBJ2-1	CASSFSGRDYNEQFF	TGTGCCAGCAGCTTTAGCGGGAGGGACTACAATGAGCAGTTCTTC
-	TRBV10-3	TRBD1	TRBJ1-1	CAISGTGQNTEAFF	TGTGCCATCAGCGGGACAGGGCAGAACACTGAAGCTTTCTTT
-	TRBV9	-	TRBJ1-1	CASSVDGGITEAFF	TGTGCCAGCAGCGTAGACGGGGGGATCACTGAAGCTTTCTTT
-	TRBV7-2	-	TRBJ2-2	CASSLSPGNTGELFF	TGTGCCAGCAGCTTATCGCCAGGGAACACCGGGGAGCTGTTTTTT
-	TRBV5-6	-	TRBJ1-5	CASSPHPTGWPQPQHF	TGTGCCAGCAGCCCCCACCCTACAGGGTGGCCTCAGCCCCAGCATTTT
-	TRBV27	-	TRBJ1-3	CASSLNQGNTIYF	TGTGCCAGCAGTTTAAATCAGGGCAACACCATATATTTT
-	TRBV6-1	-	TRBJ1-5	CASSSNQPQHF	TGTGCCAGCAGTAGCAATCAGCCCCAGCATTTT
-	TRBV7-2	-	TRBJ2-5	CASSVNQETQYF	TGTGCCAGCAGCGTAAACCAAGAGACCCAGTACTTC
once	TRBV27	-	TRBJ1-5	CASSFSGENQPQHF	TGTGCCAGCAGTTTTTCGGGAGAGAATCAGCCCCAGCATTTT
-	TRBV29-1	-	TRBJ2-5	CSVGATVTETQYF	TGCAGCGTTGGGGCGACAGTCACAGAGACCCAGTACTTC
-	TRBV2	-	TRBJ2-3	CASSEGTTTDTQYF	TGTGCCAGCAGTGAAGGGACTACCACAGATACGCAGTATTTT
-	TRBV5-6	-	TRBJ1-2	CASRGTANYGYTF	TGTGCCAGCAGGGGAACGGCTAACTATGGCTACACCTTC
-	TRBV19	TRBD1	TRBJ2-1	CASRSTGGSYNEQFF	TGTGCCAGTAGGTCAACAGGGGGGTCCTACAATGAGCAGTTCTTC
-	TRBV27	TRBD1	TRBJ2-3	CASRGVQGQSTDTQYF	TGTGCCAGCAGGGGGGTACAGGGACAGTCCACAGATACGCAGTATTTT
-	TRBV10-3	-	TRBJ2-1	CAISDTPGGATYNEQFF	TGTGCCATCAGTGACACCCCCGGGGGAGCGACCTACAATGAGCAGTTCTTC
-	TRBV6-5	TRBD1	TRBJ2-7	CASKKRGQGAKEQYF	TGTGCCAGCAAAAAGAGGGGACAGGGGGCGAAAGAGCAGTACTTC
-	TRBV19	TRBD2	TRBJ2-2	CASTQGLAGDQIGELFF	TGTGCCAGTACCCAGGGACTAGCGGGGGACCAAATCGGGGAGCTGTTTTTT
-	TRBV10-3	-	TRBJ1-2	CAISESIPRDYGYTF	TGTGCCATCAGTGAGTCGATCCCCCGGGACTATGGCTACACCTTC